This record concerns one T cell receptor beta chain sequence. Its specificity is unknown. This CDR3 has 16 residues. V trimming: 0 bases; J trimming: 0 bases; junction bases outside the gene matches: 4. Germline V gives CDR1 MNHEY, CDR2 SVGAGI. The data originate from a study of neurological immune-mediated disorders. Notes on the study in general: HTLV-1-associated myelopathy had the most TCR clonal expansion, whereas multiple sclerosis had the least (lower than in healthy controls).

The cDNA was synthesized by means of template-switch 5'RACE, which was carried out with 10-nucleotide random UMIs. From the 5' RACE reads, TCRdb called clonotypes with MiXCR, one entry per CDR3 protein. The repertoire holds roughly 50,000 distinct CDR3 sequences, about 13% seen once, with 7.5% to 9.5% in the top ten. As for time point: longitudinal time-point 3. The rearrangement uses TRBV6-5 and TRBJ1-2; 7 bases are a match to TRBD1. Sequencing was done on a sample of PBMCs. The TCR sequence derives from a male donor with HTLV-1-associated myelopathy (HAM/TSP). CDR3 bases: TGTGCCAGCAGTTACTCAGGGACAGAAGCTAACTATGGCTACACCTTC. Protein: CASSYSGTEANYGYTF.